The 10 T cell receptor beta chains below were found in one sample sequenced in a study of blood T cells in healthy people across ages. Combining a sample-barcoded 5' primer with a J-beta primer mix, a second PCR ran for 7 to 11 cycles. From the 5' RACE reads, TCRdb called clonotypes with MiXCR, one entry per CDR3 protein. The repertoire includes under 750,000 distinct CDR3 sequences, around half of them detected once, and approximately 23% sits in the top ten. The sequencing input was blood. The receptors were sampled from a man older than 75 in good health.

V gene TRBV20-1 combines with J gene TRBJ2-1, with D possibly TRBD1 on 7 matching bases. The CDR3 contains 16 residues. The germline V gene has CDR1 DFQATT and CDR2 SNEGSKA (reference sequence). With 6 bases removed from V and 0 bases from J, the gap between germline ends came to 18 bases. The CDR3 DNA sequence: TGCAGTGCCCTGTCAGGGGGGCGGAGCTCCTACAATGAGCAGTTCTTC. Protein: CSALSGGRSSYNEQFF.

This clonotype was observed a few times. The rearrangement uses TRBV10-3 and TRBJ2-2; 7 nucleotides line up with TRBD1. The J segment lost 2 bases and the V segment lost 2 bases, leaving 2 bases of the junction unmatched. The germline V gene has CDR1 ENHRY and CDR2 SYGVKD. The CDR3 covers 15 residues. The DNA for the CDR3 is TGTGCCATCAGTGAGGGGACAGCCAACACCGGGGAGCTGTTTTTT. Amino acids: CAISEGTANTGELFF.

V gene TRBV24-1 combines with J gene TRBJ2-1; D unclear. This CDR3 spans 14 amino acids. In germline, CDR1 is KGHDR, CDR2 SFDVKD. Trimming removed 6 bases from V and 0 bases from J, with 8 bases in between. CDR3 DNA: TGTGCCACCAGTCCAACGGGCTCCTACAATGAGCAGTTCTTC. As protein: CATSPTGSYNEQFF.

The chain links TRBV20-1 to TRBJ2-3; the D gene could be TRBD1 or TRBD2 (5 bases each). Trimming took 0 bases from V and 0 from J, leaving 22 bases between them. This CDR3 has 19 residues. Germline V gene sequence: CDR1 DFQATT, CDR2 SNEGSKA (reference sequence). The CDR3 sequence: CSARERAGTRGGSTDTQYF. CDR3 in DNA: TGCAGTGCTAGAGAGCGAGCCGGGACCCGTGGCGGGAGCACAGATACGCAGTATTTT.

The rearrangement uses TRBV29-1 and TRBJ2-3; D unresolved. CDR1 and CDR2 (germline): SQVTM, ANQGSEA. The germline V and J ends were trimmed by 7 bases and 0 bases, with 14 bases remaining between them. The CDR3 has 14 amino acids. CDR3 in DNA: TGCAGCGAGAGTCGGACGGCTAGCACAGATACGCAGTATTTT. Translated: CSESRTASTDTQYF.

The rearrangement uses TRBV4-1 and TRBJ2-1; 7 bases line up with TRBD2. The CDR3 sequence is 16 residues long. The V segment lost 2 bases and the J segment 6 bases; nucleotides outside the gene matches: 10. Germline CDR1 reads MGHRA; CDR2 reads YSYEKL. This CDR3 is CASSQTHTREFNEQFF. The CDR3 bases are TGCGCCAGCAGCCAAACCCATACGCGGGAGTTCAATGAGCAGTTCTTC.

The chain joins TRBV7-9 to TRBJ1-2, with 8 bases matching TRBD1. Germline CDR1 reads SEHNR; CDR2 reads FQNEAQ (reference sequence). J was trimmed by 4 bases and V by 4 bases; bases with no gene match: 8. The CDR3 runs to 15 residues. The CDR3 coding sequence is TGTGCCAGCAGCTCAGGACAGGGACGGAGCTATGGCTACACCTTC. Translating gives CASSSGQGRSYGYTF.

V usage is TRBV5-6 and J usage is TRBJ2-1; no reliable D call. CDR3 length: 11 amino acids. Germline CDR1 is SGHDT and CDR2 is YYEEEE. V gave up 7 bases and J gave up 5 bases, with 7 bases separating them. CDR3 residues: CASEFNNEQFF. The CDR3 nucleotides are TGTGCCAGCGAGTTCAACAATGAGCAGTTCTTC.

The chain uses TRBV7-2 and TRBJ2-4, with TRBD2 matching 10 bases. V shed 4 bases and J 4 bases; nucleotides not matched to a gene: 10. The CDR3 consists of 17 residues. Germline CDR1 is SGHTA and CDR2 is FQGNSA. The CDR3 here is CASSSPHSLAGKNIQYF. In DNA, the CDR3 is TGTGCCAGCAGCTCACCCCACTCACTAGCGGGAAAAAACATTCAGTACTTC. Full variable domain (outside the CDR3, taken from reference TRBV7-2 and TRBJ2-4): GAGVSQSPSNKVTEKGKDVELRCDPISGHTALYWYRQSLGQGLEFLIYFQGNSAPDKSGLPSDRFSAERTGGSVSTLTIQRTQQEDSAVYLCASSSPHSLAGKNIQYFGAGTRLSVL.

The rearrangement uses TRBV4-1 and TRBJ2-5, with 8 bases matching TRBD1. The CDR3 extends over 18 amino acids. Germline V CDR1 and CDR2: MGHRA, YSYEKL. V gave up 0 bases and J gave up 4 bases; unmatched junction bases: 13. The chain's CDR3 is CASSQERVQGVSVETQYF. Written as DNA, the CDR3 is TGCGCCAGCAGCCAAGAGAGGGTACAGGGGGTATCGGTAGAGACCCAGTACTTC.